In this sample, the clone carrying this T cell receptor (beta chain) turned up a few times. Healthy Caucasians were all of the donors. CDR3 length: 14 amino acids. Looked up from germline, CDR1 is SQVTM and CDR2 is ANQGSEA. V shed 3 bases, J shed 4 bases, and the junction held 3 bases outside the gene matches. This specimen belongs to a study of identical twins. MiXCR, applied by TCRdb to the 5' RACE reads, yields one record per CDR3 protein. The table includes 350,000 to 400,000 distinct CDR3 sequences, about 10% detected once. Sequences were obtained from naive T cells sorted from blood. This clonotype originated in a woman aged 45-59 years in good health. The chain carries TRBV29-1 and TRBJ2-3; TRBD2 aligns across 11 bases. The CDR3 DNA sequence: TGCAGCGTTGACACTAGCGGGAGTGCAGATACGCAGTATTTT. As protein: CSVDTSGSADTQYF.